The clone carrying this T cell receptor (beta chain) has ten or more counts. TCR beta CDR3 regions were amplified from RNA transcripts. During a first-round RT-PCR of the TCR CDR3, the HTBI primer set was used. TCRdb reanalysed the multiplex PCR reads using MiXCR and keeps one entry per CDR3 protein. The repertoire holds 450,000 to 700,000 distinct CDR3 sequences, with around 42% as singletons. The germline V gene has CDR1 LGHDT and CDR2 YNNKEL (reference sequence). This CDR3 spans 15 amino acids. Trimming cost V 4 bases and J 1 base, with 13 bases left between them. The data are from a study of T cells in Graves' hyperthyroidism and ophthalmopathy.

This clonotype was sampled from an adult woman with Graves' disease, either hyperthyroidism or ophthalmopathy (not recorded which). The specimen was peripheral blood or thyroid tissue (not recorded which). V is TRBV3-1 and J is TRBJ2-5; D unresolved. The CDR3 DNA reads TGTGCCAGCAGCCTCGGTCCGGACCCCCAAGAGACCCAGTACTTC. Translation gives CASSLGPDPQETQYF.